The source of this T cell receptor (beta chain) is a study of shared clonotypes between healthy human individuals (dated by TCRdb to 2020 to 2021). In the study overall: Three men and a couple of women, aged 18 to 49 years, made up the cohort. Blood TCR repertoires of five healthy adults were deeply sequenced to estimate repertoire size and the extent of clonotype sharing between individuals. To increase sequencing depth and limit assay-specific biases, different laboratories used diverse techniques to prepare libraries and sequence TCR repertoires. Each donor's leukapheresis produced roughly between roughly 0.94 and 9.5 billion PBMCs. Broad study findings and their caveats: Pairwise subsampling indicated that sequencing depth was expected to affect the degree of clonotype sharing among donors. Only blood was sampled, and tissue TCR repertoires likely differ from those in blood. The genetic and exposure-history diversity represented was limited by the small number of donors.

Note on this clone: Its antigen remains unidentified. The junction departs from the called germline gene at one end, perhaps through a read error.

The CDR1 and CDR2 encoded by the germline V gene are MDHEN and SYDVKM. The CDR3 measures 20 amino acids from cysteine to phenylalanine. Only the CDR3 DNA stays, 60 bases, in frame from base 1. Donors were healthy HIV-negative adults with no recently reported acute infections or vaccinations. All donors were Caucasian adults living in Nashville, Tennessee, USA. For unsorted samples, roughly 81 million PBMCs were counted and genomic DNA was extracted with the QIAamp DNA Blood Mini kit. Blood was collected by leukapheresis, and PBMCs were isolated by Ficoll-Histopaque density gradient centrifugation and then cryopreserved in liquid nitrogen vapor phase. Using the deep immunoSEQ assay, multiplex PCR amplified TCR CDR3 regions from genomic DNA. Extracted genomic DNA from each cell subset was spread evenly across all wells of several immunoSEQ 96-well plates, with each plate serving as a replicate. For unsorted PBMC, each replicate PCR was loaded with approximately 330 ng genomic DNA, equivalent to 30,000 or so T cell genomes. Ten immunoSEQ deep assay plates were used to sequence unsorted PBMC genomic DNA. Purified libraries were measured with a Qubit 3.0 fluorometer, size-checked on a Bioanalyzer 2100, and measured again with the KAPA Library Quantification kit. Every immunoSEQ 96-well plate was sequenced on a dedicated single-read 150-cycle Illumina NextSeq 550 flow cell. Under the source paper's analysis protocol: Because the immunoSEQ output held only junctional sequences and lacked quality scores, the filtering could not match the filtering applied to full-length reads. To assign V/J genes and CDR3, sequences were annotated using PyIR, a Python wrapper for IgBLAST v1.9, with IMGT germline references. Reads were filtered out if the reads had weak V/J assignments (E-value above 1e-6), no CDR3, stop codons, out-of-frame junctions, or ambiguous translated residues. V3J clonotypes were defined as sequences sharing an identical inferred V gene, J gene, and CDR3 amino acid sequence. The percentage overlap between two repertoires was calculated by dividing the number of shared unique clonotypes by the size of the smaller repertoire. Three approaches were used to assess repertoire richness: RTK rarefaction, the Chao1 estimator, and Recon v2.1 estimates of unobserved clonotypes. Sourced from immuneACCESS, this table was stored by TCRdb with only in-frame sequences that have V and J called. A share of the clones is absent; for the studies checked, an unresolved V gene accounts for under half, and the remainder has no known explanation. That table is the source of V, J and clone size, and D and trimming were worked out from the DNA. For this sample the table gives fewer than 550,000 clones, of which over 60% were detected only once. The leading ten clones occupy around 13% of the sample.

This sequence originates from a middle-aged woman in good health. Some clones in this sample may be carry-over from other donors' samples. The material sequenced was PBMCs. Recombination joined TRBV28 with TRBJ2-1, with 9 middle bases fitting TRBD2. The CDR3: CASSLSSTSGDIRGYNEQFF. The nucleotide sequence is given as TGTGCCAGCAGCTTATCTTCGACTAGCGGAGATATAAGGGGCTACAATGAGCAGTTCTTC.